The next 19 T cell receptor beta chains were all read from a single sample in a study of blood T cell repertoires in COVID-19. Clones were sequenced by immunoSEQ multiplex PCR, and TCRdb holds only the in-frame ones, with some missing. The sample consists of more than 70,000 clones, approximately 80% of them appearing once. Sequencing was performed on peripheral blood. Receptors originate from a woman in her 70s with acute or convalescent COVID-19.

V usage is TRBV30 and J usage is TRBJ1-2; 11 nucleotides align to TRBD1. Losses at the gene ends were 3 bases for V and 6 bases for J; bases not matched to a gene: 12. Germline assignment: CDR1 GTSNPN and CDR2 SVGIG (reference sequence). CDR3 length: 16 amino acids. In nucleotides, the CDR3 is TGTGCCTGGAGCATATTCGGACAGGGGGCGCGGAATGGCTACACCTTC. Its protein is CAWSIFGQGARNGYTF. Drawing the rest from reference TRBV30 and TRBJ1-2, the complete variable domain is SQTIHQWPATLVQPVGSPLSLECTVEGTSNPNLYWYRQAAGRGLQLLFYSVGIGQISSEVPQNLSASRPQDRQFILSSKKLLLSDSGFYLCAWSIFGQGARNGYTFGSGTRLTVV.

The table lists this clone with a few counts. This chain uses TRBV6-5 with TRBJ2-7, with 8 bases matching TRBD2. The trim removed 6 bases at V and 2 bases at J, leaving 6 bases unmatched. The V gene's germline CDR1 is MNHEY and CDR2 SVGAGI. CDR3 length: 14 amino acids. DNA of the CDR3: TGTGCCAGCAGCTACAGCGGGAGTACCTACGAGCAGTACTTC. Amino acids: CASSYSGSTYEQYF.

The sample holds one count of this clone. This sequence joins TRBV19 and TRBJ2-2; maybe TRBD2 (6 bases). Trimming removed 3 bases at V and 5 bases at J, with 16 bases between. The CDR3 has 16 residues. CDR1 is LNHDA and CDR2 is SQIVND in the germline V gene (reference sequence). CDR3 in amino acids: CASSIAGRGWTGELFF. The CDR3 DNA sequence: TGTGCCAGTAGTATCGCGGGAAGGGGTTGGACCGGGGAGCTGTTTTTT.

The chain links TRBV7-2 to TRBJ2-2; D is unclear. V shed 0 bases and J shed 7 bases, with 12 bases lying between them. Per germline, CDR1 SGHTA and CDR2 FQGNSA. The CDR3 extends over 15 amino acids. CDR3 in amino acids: CASSLAVRGVGELFF. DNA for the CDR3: TGTGCCAGCAGCTTAGCAGTCCGAGGAGTCGGGGAGCTGTTTTTT.

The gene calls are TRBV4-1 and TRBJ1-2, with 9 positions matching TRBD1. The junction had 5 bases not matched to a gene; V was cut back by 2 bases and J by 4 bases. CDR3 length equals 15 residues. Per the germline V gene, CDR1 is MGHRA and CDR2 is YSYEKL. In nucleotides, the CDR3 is TGCGCCAGCAGCCAACAGGACAGGGGTGGCTATGGCTACACCTTC. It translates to CASSQQDRGGYGYTF.

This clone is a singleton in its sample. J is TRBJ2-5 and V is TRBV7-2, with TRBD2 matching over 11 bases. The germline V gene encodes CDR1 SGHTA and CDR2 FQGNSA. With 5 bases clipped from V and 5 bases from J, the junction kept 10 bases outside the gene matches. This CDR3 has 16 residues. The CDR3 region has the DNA TGTGCCAGCAGCCAAGATAGCGGGGGGGCCCGGGAGACCCAGTACTTC. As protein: CASSQDSGGARETQYF.

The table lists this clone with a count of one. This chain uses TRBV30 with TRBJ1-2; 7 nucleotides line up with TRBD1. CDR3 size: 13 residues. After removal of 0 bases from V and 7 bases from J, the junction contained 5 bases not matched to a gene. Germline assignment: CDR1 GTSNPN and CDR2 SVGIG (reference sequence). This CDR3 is CAWSVAGGVGYTF. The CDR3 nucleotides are TGTGCCTGGAGTGTTGCAGGGGGTGTTGGCTACACCTTC.

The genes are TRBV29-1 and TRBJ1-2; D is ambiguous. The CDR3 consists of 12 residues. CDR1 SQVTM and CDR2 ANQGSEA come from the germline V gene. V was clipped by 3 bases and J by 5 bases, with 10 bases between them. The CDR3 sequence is CSVEGQVYGYTF. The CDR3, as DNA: TGCAGCGTTGAGGGCCAGGTTTATGGCTACACCTTC.

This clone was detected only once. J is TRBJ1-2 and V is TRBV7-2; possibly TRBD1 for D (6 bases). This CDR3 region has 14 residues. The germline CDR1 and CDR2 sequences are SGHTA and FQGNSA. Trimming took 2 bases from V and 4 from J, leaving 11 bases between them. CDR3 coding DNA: TGTGCCAGCAGCTTAAGTAAACAGGGCTATGGCTACACCTTC. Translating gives CASSLSKQGYGYTF.

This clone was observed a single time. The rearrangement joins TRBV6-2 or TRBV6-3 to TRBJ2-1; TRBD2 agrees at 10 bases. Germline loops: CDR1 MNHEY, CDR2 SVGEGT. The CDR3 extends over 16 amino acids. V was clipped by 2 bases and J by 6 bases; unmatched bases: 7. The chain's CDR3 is CASSYTSGGAGNEQFF. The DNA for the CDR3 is TGTGCCAGCAGTTACACGAGCGGGGGGGCAGGCAATGAGCAGTTCTTC.

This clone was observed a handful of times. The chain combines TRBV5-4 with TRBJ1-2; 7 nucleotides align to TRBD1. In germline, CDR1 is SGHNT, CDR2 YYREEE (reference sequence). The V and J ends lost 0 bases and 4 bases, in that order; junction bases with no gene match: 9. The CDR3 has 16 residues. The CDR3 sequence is CASSLAARDRAYGYTF. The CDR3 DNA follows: TGTGCCAGCAGCTTGGCGGCTCGAGACAGGGCCTATGGCTACACCTTC.

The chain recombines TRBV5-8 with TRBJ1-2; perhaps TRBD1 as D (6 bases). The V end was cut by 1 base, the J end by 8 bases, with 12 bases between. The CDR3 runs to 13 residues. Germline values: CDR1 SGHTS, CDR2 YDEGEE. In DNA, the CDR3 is TGTGCCAGCAGCTTGCGGGGGGCGACGGGCTACACCTTC. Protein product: CASSLRGATGYTF.

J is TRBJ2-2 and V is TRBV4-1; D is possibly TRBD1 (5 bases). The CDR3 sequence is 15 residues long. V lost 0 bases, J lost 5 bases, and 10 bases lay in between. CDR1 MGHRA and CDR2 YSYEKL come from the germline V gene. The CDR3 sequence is CASSQEVSGTGELFF. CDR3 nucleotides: TGCGCCAGCAGCCAAGAGGTCTCAGGGACCGGGGAGCTGTTTTTT.

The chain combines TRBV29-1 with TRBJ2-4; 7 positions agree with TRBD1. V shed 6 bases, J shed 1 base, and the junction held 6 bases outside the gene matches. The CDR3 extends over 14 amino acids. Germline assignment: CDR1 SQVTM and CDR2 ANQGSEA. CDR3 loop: CSVVTGWAKNIQYF. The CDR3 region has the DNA TGCAGCGTGGTGACAGGGTGGGCCAAAAACATTCAGTACTTC.

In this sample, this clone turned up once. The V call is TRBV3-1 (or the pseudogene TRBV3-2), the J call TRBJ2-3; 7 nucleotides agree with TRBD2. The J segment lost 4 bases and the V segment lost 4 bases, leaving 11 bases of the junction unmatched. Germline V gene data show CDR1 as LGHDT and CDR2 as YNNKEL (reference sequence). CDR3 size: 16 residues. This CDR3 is CASSPLGGRGADTQYF. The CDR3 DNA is TGTGCCAGCAGCCCCCTCGGCGGGAGAGGGGCAGATACGCAGTATTTT.

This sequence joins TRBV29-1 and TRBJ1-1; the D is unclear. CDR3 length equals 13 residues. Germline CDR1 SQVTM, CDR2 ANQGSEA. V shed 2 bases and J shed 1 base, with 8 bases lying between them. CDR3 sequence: CSVESPGNTEAFF. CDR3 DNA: TGCAGCGTTGAATCGCCGGGGAACACTGAAGCTTTCTTT.

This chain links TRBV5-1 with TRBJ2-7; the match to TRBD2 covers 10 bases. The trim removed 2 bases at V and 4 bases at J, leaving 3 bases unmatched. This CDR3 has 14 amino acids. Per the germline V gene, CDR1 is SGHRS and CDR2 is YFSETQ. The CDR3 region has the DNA TGCGCCAGCAGCTTATTAGCGGGGGGATACGAGCAGTACTTC. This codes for CASSLLAGGYEQYF.

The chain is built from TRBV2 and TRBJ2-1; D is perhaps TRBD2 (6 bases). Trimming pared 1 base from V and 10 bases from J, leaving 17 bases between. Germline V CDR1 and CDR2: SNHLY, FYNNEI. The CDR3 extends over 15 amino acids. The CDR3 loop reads CASSEGGDLGLEQFF. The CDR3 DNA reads TGTGCCAGCAGTGAAGGGGGGGATTTGGGCTTAGAGCAGTTCTTC.

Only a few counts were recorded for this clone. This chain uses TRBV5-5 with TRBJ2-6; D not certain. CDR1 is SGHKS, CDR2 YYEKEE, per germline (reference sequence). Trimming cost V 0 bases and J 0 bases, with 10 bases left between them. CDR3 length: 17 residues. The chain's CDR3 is CASSLVYRVSGANVLTF. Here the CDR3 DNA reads TGTGCCAGCAGCTTGGTTTACAGAGTCTCTGGGGCCAACGTCCTGACTTTC.